This TCR beta chain is drawn from a study of OX40 agonist ivuxolimab in advanced cancers. Study as a whole: Ivuxolimab is a fully human IgG2 antibody that activates OX40 (CD134).

J gave up 0 bases and V 7 bases, and 7 bases lay outside the gene matches. The CDR3 totals 15 residues. Germline CDR1 reads SEHNR; CDR2 reads FQNEAQ (reference sequence). The sample holds a few counts of this clone. This table comes from immunoSEQ multiplex PCR, and its TCRdb copy is limited to in-frame clones, with some not included. The sample has roughly 90,000 clones, 94% seen once. The genes are TRBV7-9 and TRBJ2-7, with 9 bases matching TRBD2. Sequencing was performed on CD4+ or CD8+ T cells sorted from blood, taken in a trial of the OX40 agonist ivuxolimab. The receptor's source is an adult with an advanced solid tumor such as melanoma, head and neck, liver or kidney cancer. CDR3 sequence (DNA): TGTGCCAGCATCCTTAGCGGGGGAAACTCCTACGAGCAGTACTTC. This gives the protein CASILSGGNSYEQYF. Full variable domain (rest looked up from reference TRBV7-9 and TRBJ2-7): DTGVSQNPRHKITKRGQNVTFRCDPISEHNRLYWYRQTLGQGPEFLTYFQNEAQLEKSRLLSDRFSAERPKGSFSTLEIQRTEQGDSAMYLCASILSGGNSYEQYFGPGTRLTVT.